A selection of T cell receptor beta chains follows, all from one sample in a study of beta chain features in type 1 diabetes. The method was immunoSEQ multiplex PCR; TCRdb's version includes in-frame clones alone and lacks a portion of them. The sample lists tens of thousands of clones; over 60% were seen once. The sample was Tregs from blood. The receptors derive from a middle-aged woman in good health. Both conserved end residues are part of each CDR3. A D gene is named only where the DNA matches it firmly. Rows give clone size only sometimes, using once, few, many, or a class for an expanded clone.

TRBV19,-,TRBJ1-6,once,TGTGCCAGTAATCAGCGGGGTAATTCACCCCTCCACTTT,CASNQRGNSPLHF
TRBV4-3,-,TRBJ2-3,-,TGCGCCAGCAGCCCCCGCGGGGCGGGGGCCAGTGATACGCAGTATTTT,CASSPRGAGASDTQYF
TRBV27,-,TRBJ2-7,-,TGTGCCAGCAGTTCGCCCCAGGGGTATAAACCCTACGAGCAGTACTTC,CASSSPQGYKPYEQYF
TRBV5-4,TRBD1,TRBJ2-7,once,TGTGCCAGCAGCTTTATGACAGGGGTCTCCTACGAGCAGTACTTC,CASSFMTGVSYEQYF
TRBV2,TRBD1,TRBJ1-5,-,TGTGCCAGCAGTGAAACCGACAGGGACCAGCCCCAGCATTTT,CASSETDRDQPQHF
TRBV4-1,-,TRBJ1-5,-,TGCGCCAGCAGTCCCAGACAGGTAGTGCAGCTGCCCCAGCATTTT,CASSPRQVVQLPQHF
TRBV6-6,TRBD1,TRBJ2-7,-,TGTGCCAGCAGTCCCGGACAGGGGGCTGTCTACGAGCAGTACTTC,CASSPGQGAVYEQYF
TRBV7-9,-,TRBJ2-1,-,TGTGCCAGCAGCTGGAGGCTCGGATTCAGTTACAATGAGCAGTTCTTC,CASSWRLGFSYNEQFF
TRBV7-9,TRBD1,TRBJ1-5,-,TGTGCCAGCAGCCGCGGGACAGGGAATCAGCCCCAGCATTTT,CASSRGTGNQPQHF
TRBV5-1,-,TRBJ1-2,once,TGCGCCAGCAGCTCCAGGGACAATAACTATGGCTACACCTTC,CASSSRDNNYGYTF
TRBV18,-,TRBJ2-5,-,TGTGCCAGCTCACCTAGAATCGAGACCCAGTACTTC,CASSPRIETQYF
TRBV11-2,-,TRBJ2-2,-,TGTGCCAGCAGCCCCCCGTTGGGAGCATACACCGGGGAGCTGTTTTTT,CASSPPLGAYTGELFF
TRBV10-3,-,TRBJ1-3,-,TGTGCCGCTACGGGATCGGGGGACTCTGGAAACACCATATATTTT,CAATGSGDSGNTIYF
TRBV4-3,-,TRBJ2-7,-,TGCGCCAGCAGCCAAGGTACAGCACTCTACGAGCAGTACTTC,CASSQGTALYEQYF
TRBV18,TRBD1,TRBJ1-1,-,TGTGCCAGCTCACGTGCCGGGACAGGGGGCCTTGGGACTGAAGCTTTCTTT,CASSRAGTGGLGTEAFF
TRBV19,TRBD1,TRBJ2-7,-,TGTGCCAGCCGGGACAGGGTTTGGTACTTC,CASRDRVWYF
TRBV6-1,-,TRBJ2-5,-,TGTGCCAGCAGGGCCGGGCAAGAGACCCAGTACTTC,CASRAGQETQYF
TRBV7-9,-,TRBJ1-1,few,TGTGCCAGCAGCTTCACCGGGAACACTGAAGCTTTCTTT,CASSFTGNTEAFF
TRBV5-1,-,TRBJ2-7,-,TGCGCCAGCAGCTTGGGGGCTGACGAGCAGTACTTC,CASSLGADEQYF
TRBV4-3,-,TRBJ2-6,-,TGCGCCAGCAGCCAGGGGAGCTCTGGGGCCAACGTCCTGACTTTC,CASSQGSSGANVLTF
TRBV10-3,-,TRBJ1-5,-,TGTGCCATCAGCATATACTTGGGAGAGCCCCAGCATTTT,CAISIYLGEPQHF
TRBV7-2,TRBD1,TRBJ2-4,-,TGTGCCAGCAGCCCTCCGTACAGGGGTACCACTTACTTC,CASSPPYRGTTYF
TRBV7-2,TRBD2,TRBJ2-1,-,TGTGCCAGCAGCACTAACCCGCCGGGGGGGGGCTCCTACAATGAGCAGTTCTTC,CASSTNPPGGGSYNEQFF
TRBV7-9,-,TRBJ1-2,-,TGTGCCAGCAGCGATGGACTGGGGATCTATGGCTACACCTTC,CASSDGLGIYGYTF
TRBV29-1,TRBD2,TRBJ2-3,-,TGCAGCGTTGAAGAGAGAGGACTAGCGGGGGGCAGAACAGATACGCAGTATTTT,CSVEERGLAGGRTDTQYF
TRBV25-1,-,TRBJ2-4,-,TGTGCCAGCAGTGAGAACTTAAACATTCAGTACTTC,CASSENLNIQYF
TRBV6-5,TRBD1,TRBJ1-1,-,TGTGCCAGCAGTAGACAGGGGGCGGACACTGAAGCTTTCTTT,CASSRQGADTEAFF
TRBV5-1,-,TRBJ2-1,-,TGCGCCAGCAGTCGAGGGTCAGTCTACAATGAGCAGTTCTTC,CASSRGSVYNEQFF
TRBV10-3,TRBD1,TRBJ2-1,few,TGTGCCATCAGTGAGTCGATGGGACAGGGGAGCAATGAGCAGTTCTTC,CAISESMGQGSNEQFF
TRBV29-1,-,TRBJ1-2,-,TGCAGCGTCGCAGACACCTCTGGCTATGGCTACACCTTC,CSVADTSGYGYTF
TRBV5-6,TRBD1,TRBJ1-3,-,TGTGCCAGCAGGTTAAGGGGGCCCGGAAACACCATATATTTT,CASRLRGPGNTIYF
TRBV13,-,TRBJ1-1,-,TGTGCCAGCAGCCCCGCGGGGTGGCAGGACGGAACTGAAGCTTTCTTT,CASSPAGWQDGTEAFF
TRBV23-1,-,TRBJ1-3,-,TGCGCCAGCAGTCGGCTAGGACAGCTACCTGGAAACACCATATATTTT,CASSRLGQLPGNTIYF
TRBV29-1,-,TRBJ2-1,-,TGCAGCGTTCTGAGTCTAGCGTTTTCCAATGAGCAGTTCTTC,CSVLSLAFSNEQFF
TRBV10-3,-,TRBJ2-1,-,TGTGCCATCAGTGAGGGGGGCCTTCGAAATGAGCAGTTCTTC,CAISEGGLRNEQFF
TRBV5-4,TRBD1,TRBJ1-2,once,TGTGCCAGCAGCTTGGCGGGCAGGGGGTCGGATGGCTACACCTTC,CASSLAGRGSDGYTF
TRBV5-4,-,TRBJ1-1,few,TGTGCCAGCAGTTATAGGACAGTAGAGCGCACTGAAGCTTTCTTT,CASSYRTVERTEAFF
TRBV19,TRBD2,TRBJ2-7,once,TGTGCCAGTAAAGGGGAAACGGGGGGGGGTCCCTACGAGCAGTACTTC,CASKGETGGGPYEQYF
TRBV7-2,-,TRBJ1-3,few,TGTGCCAGCAGCTTAGACGGGGGTGAGGGAAACACCATATATTTT,CASSLDGGEGNTIYF
TRBV28,TRBD2,TRBJ2-2,once,TGTGCCAGCAGTTTACTAGCGGGGGGCGCGAACACCGGGGAGCTGTTTTTT,CASSLLAGGANTGELFF
TRBV6-6,-,TRBJ2-3,few,TGTGCCAGCAGTTCACGGGGAGGACGCACAGATACGCAGTATTTT,CASSSRGGRTDTQYF
TRBV10-2,TRBD2,TRBJ2-5,-,TGCGCCAGCAGACCCCTAGCGGGGTCCCAAGAGACCCAGTACTTC,CASRPLAGSQETQYF
TRBV9,-,TRBJ1-2,-,TGTGCCAGCAGCGTAGACAGGTTTAGGGGCTACACCTTC,CASSVDRFRGYTF
TRBV11-2,-,TRBJ2-7,few,TGTGCCAGCAGCTTAGGAATGGGGGCGAGCTACGAGCAGTACTTC,CASSLGMGASYEQYF
TRBV5-1,-,TRBJ1-1,-,TGCGCCAGCAGCTTGGGGCTCACTGAAGCTTTCTTT,CASSLGLTEAFF
TRBV25-1,TRBD1,TRBJ2-7,few,TGTGCCAGTGCTCCTTCCGGACAGGGCAACGAGCAGTACTTC,CASAPSGQGNEQYF
TRBV18,-,TRBJ2-7,once,TGTGCCAGCTCACCACGAGGAACCGGCCTCTCCTACGAGCAGTACTTC,CASSPRGTGLSYEQYF
TRBV5-1,-,TRBJ1-1,-,TGCGCCAGCAGCTTCCTAGGTACTGAAGCTTTCTTT,CASSFLGTEAFF
TRBV5-1,-,TRBJ1-5,few,TGCGCCAGTAGAGTGGGGGCTCAGCCCCAGCATTTT,CASRVGAQPQHF
TRBV5-1,-,TRBJ2-7,once,TGCGCCAGCAGCCCCAGCTCCTACGAGCAGTACTTC,CASSPSSYEQYF
TRBV5-1,-,TRBJ1-1,-,TGCGCCAGCAGCTTGGCAGGGATTGAAGCTTTCTTT,CASSLAGIEAFF
TRBV11-2,TRBD1,TRBJ2-7,few,TGTGCCAGCAGCACGTACCGGGACAGGTACTACGAGCAGTACTTC,CASSTYRDRYYEQYF
TRBV5-6,-,TRBJ2-3,-,TGTGCCAGCAGCTTGAAAGGGGGTCAAAGCACAGATACGCAGTATTTT,CASSLKGGQSTDTQYF